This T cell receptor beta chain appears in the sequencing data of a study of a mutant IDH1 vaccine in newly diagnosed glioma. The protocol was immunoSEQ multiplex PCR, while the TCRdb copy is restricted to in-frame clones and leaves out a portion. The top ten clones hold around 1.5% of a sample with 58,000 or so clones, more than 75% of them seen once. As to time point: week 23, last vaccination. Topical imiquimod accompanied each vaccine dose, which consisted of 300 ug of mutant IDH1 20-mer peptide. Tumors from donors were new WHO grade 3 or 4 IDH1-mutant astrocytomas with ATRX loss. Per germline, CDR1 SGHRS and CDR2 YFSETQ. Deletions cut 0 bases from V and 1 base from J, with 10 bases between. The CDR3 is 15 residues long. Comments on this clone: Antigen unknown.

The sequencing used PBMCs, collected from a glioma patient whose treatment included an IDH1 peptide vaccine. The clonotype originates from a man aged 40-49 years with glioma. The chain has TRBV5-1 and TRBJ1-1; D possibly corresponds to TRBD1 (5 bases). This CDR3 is CASSLGRVGNTEAFF. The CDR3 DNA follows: TGCGCCAGCAGCTTGGGCAGGGTAGGGAACACTGAAGCTTTCTTT. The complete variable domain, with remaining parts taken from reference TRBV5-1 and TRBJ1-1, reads KAGVTQTPRYLIKTRGQQVTLSCSPISGHRSVSWYQQTPGQGLQFLFEYFSETQRNKGNFPGRFSGRQFSNSRSEMNVSTLELGDSALYLCASSLGRVGNTEAFFGQGTRLTVV.